The T cell receptor (beta chain) under discussion was sequenced for a study of tumor-infiltrating lymphocytes in oesophageal squamous cell carcinoma. Germline CDR1 is SGHAT and CDR2 is FQDESV (reference sequence). CDR3 length: 12 residues. TCRdb re-analysed the PCR reads in MiXCR, keeping a single row per CDR3 protein. The sample contains 8,500 to 11,000 distinct CDR3 sequences, roughly 60% of which appear only once. The TCR comes from a female donor with esophageal squamous cell carcinoma. This chain joins TRBV11-1 and TRBJ2-7; D uncertain. The J call may be faulty, since TRBJ2-1 better matches the DNA end. Sequencing was performed on esophageal tumor tissue. CDR3 sequence (DNA): TGTGCCAGCAGCTTAGCGTCGAATGAGCAGTTCTTC. It encodes CASSLASNEQFF.